This TCR beta chain was captured in a study of siplizumab effects on memory and regulatory T cells. Study-level points and caveats: Major contributors to the alloresponse seemed to be naive T cells, which also appeared more diverse than memory cells.

This CDR3 has 13 amino acids. V shed 5 bases and J shed 5 bases, with 13 bases lying between them. The germline V gene encodes CDR1 LNHDA and CDR2 SQIVND (reference sequence). In each sample, 85,000 to 100,000 TCR templates were assayed. Assay: immunoSEQ multiplex PCR; the TCRdb copy retains only in-frame clones and omits some. The sample includes 94,000 or so clones, roughly 93% of them seen just once. This clone showed up just a few times. Its antigen is still unknown. Sequencing was carried out using CD8+ T cells sorted from blood. V gene TRBV19 combines with J gene TRBJ2-7; the D gene could be TRBD1 or TRBD2 (5 bases each). This sequence originates from a human donor in good health. CDR3 in amino acids: CASSERGADEQYF. The CDR3 DNA follows: TGTGCCAGTAGTGAGAGGGGCGCCGACGAGCAGTACTTC.